One and the same sample provided the 12 T cell receptor beta chains below, sequenced in a study of OX40 agonist ivuxolimab in advanced cancers. Here immunoSEQ multiplex PCR was the method, and the copy in TCRdb shows in-frame clones only, minus some. The sample consists of around 80,000 clones, about nine tenths of them appearing once. The sample in question was CD4+ or CD8+ T cells sorted from blood, obtained in a trial of the OX40 agonist ivuxolimab. The receptors originated from an adult with an advanced solid tumor such as melanoma, head and neck, liver or kidney cancer.

This chain links TRBV29-1 with TRBJ2-5; D is ambiguous. V lost 7 bases and J lost 5, with 11 bases in between. CDR1 is SQVTM, CDR2 ANQGSEA, per germline. CDR3 length: 11 amino acids. The CDR3 reads CSAGDPETQYF. Written as DNA, the CDR3 is TGCAGCGCTGGAGACCCCGAGACCCAGTACTTC.

The CDR3: CASSKSLAEFTDTQYF. The CDR3 nucleotides are TGTGCCAGCAGCAAATCACTAGCGGAGTTCACAGATACGCAGTATTTT. The J gene is TRBJ2-3, the V gene TRBV9; 8 nucleotides line up with TRBD2. Germline values: CDR1 SGDLS, CDR2 YYNGEE. Germline trimming cut 4 bases from V and 2 bases from J; bases unmatched to any gene: 9. The CDR3 totals 16 residues.

Only one count was recorded for this clone. The chain has TRBV23-1 and TRBJ2-7, with TRBD2 matching 8 bases. TRBV23-1 is placed among ORFs of uncertain function. V was clipped by 0 bases and J by 3 bases; unmatched bases: 4. The CDR3 is made up of 15 amino acids. CDR3 amino acids: CASSQSPGGFYEQYF. The CDR3 bases are TGCGCCAGCAGTCAATCTCCGGGAGGGTTCTACGAGCAGTACTTC.

The rearrangement joins TRBV5-1 to TRBJ2-5; 14 nucleotides align to TRBD2. Germline CDR1 is SGHRS and CDR2 is YFSETQ. CDR3 length: 16 residues. The V segment lost 3 bases and the J segment 2 bases; nucleotides outside the gene matches: 3. As DNA, the CDR3 is TGCGCCAGCAGCTCCGGGACTAGCGGGGGACAAGAGACCCAGTACTTC. This codes for CASSSGTSGGQETQYF.

V is TRBV19 and J is TRBJ2-1; 7 bases agree with TRBD1. Looked up from germline, CDR1 is LNHDA and CDR2 is SQIVND (reference sequence). This CDR3 region has 15 residues. V was clipped by 5 bases and J by 5 bases; unmatched bases: 9. The CDR3 sequence is CASSDTGVGDNEQFF. Here the CDR3 DNA reads TGTGCCAGTAGTGACACAGGGGTGGGTGACAATGAGCAGTTCTTC.

J is TRBJ2-6 and V is TRBV5-4; the D call may be TRBD1 or TRBD2 (6 bases each). CDR1 and CDR2 (germline): SGHNT, YYREEE (reference sequence). This CDR3 region has 15 residues. Between the trimmed V and J ends, which lost 0 bases and 4 bases, there was a span of 8 bases. The CDR3 protein is CASSLGGAGANVLTF. The CDR3 DNA is TGTGCCAGCAGCTTGGGGGGGGCCGGGGCCAACGTCCTGACTTTC. Full variable domain (remainder filled in from reference TRBV5-4 and TRBJ2-6): ETGVTQSPTHLIKTRGQQVTLRCSSQSGHNTVSWYQQALGQGPQFIFQYYREEENGRGNFPPRFSGLQFPNYSSELNVNALELDDSALYLCASSLGGAGANVLTFGAGSRLTVL.

A word on this clone: Within the sample, other DNA sequences also encode this same CDR3. The V gene is TRBV14, the J gene TRBJ2-5; 10 bases fit TRBD1. The CDR3 contains 15 residues. The V gene end was trimmed by 2 bases and the J gene end by 2 bases; junction bases not matched to a gene: 2. The V gene's germline CDR1 is SGHDN and CDR2 FVKESK. CDR3 bases: TGTGCCAGCAGCCAATGGGACAGGGGACAAGAGACCCAGTACTTC. It translates to CASSQWDRGQETQYF.

This rearrangement joins TRBV7-3 to TRBJ2-6; D assignment may be TRBD1 or TRBD2 (5 bases each). This CDR3 has 16 residues. V was clipped by 5 bases and J by 2 bases, with 13 bases between them. Germline V CDR1 and CDR2: SGHTA, FQGTGA. The CDR3 DNA reads TGTGCCAGCAGCCTTCTCGGGGACGCTGGGGCCAACGTCCTGACTTTC. Translated, it gives CASSLLGDAGANVLTF.

V and J are TRBV7-9 and TRBJ1-6, with TRBD1 matching 11 bases. The CDR3 is 15 amino acids. Per germline, CDR1 SEHNR and CDR2 FQNEAQ (reference sequence). With V trimmed by 5 bases and J by 9 bases, 6 bases remained unmatched. CDR3 amino acids: CASSVGQGASSPLHF. In DNA form, the CDR3 reads TGTGCCAGCAGCGTTGGACAGGGGGCAAGTTCACCCCTCCACTTT.

V usage is TRBV11-2 and J usage is TRBJ1-2, with a possible D match to TRBD1 (6 bases). This CDR3 has 13 residues. Germline CDR1 and CDR2: SGHAT and FQNNGV. V was shortened by 7 bases and J by 7 bases, with 16 bases between the two germline ends. The CDR3, as DNA: TGTGCCAGCACCCCTGGGGGACACCTTGGCTACACCTTC. Amino acid sequence: CASTPGGHLGYTF.

As DNA, the CDR3 is TGTGCCAGCAGCTTAGTCCGCTACGAGCAGTACGTC. This sequence encodes CASSLVRYEQYV. This chain joins TRBV11-3 and TRBJ2-7, with D hard to call. The CDR3 contains 12 residues. Germline CDR1 is SGHNT and CDR2 is YENEEA. The V gene lost 1 base and the J gene lost 3 bases, with 4 bases spanning the gap.

The rearrangement joins TRBV30 to TRBJ1-1, with 8 positions matching TRBD1. The CDR3 has 14 residues. V was clipped by 0 bases and J by 5 bases; unmatched bases: 5. Germline V gives CDR1 GTSNPN, CDR2 SVGIG (reference sequence). Here the CDR3 reads CAWSVYRGVTEAFF. The CDR3 nucleotides are TGTGCCTGGAGTGTCTACAGGGGGGTAACTGAAGCTTTCTTT.